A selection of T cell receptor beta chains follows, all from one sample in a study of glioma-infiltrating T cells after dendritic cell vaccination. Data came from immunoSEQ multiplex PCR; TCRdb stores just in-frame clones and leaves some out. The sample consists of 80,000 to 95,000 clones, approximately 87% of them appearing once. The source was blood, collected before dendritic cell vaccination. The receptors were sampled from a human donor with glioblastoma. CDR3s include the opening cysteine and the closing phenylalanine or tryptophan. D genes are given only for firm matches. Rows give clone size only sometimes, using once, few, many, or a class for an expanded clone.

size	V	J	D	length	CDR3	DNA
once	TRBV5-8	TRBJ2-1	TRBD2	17	CASSMGLAGGYGDEQFF	TGTGCCAGCAGCATGGGACTAGCGGGGGGGTACGGGGATGAGCAGTTCTTC
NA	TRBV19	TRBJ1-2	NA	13	CASSTGLGRGYTF	TGTGCCAGTAGTACCGGACTAGGGAGAGGCTACACCTTC
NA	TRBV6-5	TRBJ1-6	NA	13	CASFPGNNSPLHF	TGTGCCAGCTTTCCGGGAAATAATTCACCCCTCCACTTT
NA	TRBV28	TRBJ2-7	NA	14	CASSLAGEAYEQYF	TGTGCCAGCAGTTTGGCCGGGGAGGCCTACGAGCAGTACTTC
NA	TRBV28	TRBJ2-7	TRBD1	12	CASSLQGAAQYF	TGTGCCAGCAGTCTGCAGGGGGCTGCGCAGTACTTC
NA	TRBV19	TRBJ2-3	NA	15	CASSLANTGTDTQYF	TGTGCCAGTTCACTGGCGAATACGGGGACAGATACGCAGTATTTT
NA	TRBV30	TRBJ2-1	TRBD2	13	CAWGLAVLNEQFF	TGTGCCTGGGGACTAGCGGTTCTCAATGAGCAGTTCTTC
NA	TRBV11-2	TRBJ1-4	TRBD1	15	CASSLQGGTNEKLFF	TGTGCCAGCAGCTTACAGGGGGGAACTAATGAAAAACTGTTTTTT
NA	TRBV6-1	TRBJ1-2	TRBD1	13	CASSDRAKGGYTF	TGTGCCAGCAGCGACAGGGCTAAAGGGGGCTACACCTTC
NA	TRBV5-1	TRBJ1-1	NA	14	CASSLLQSNTEAFF	TGCGCCAGCAGCTTGTTACAGTCGAACACTGAAGCTTTCTTT
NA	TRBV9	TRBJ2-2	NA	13	CASSTPIAGELFF	TGTGCCAGCAGTACCCCAATTGCGGGGGAGCTGTTTTTT
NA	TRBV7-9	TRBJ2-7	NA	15	CASSSKTGIAYEQYF	TGTGCCAGCAGCTCAAAGACAGGAATTGCCTACGAGCAGTACTTC
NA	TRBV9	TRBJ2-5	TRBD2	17	CASSVLGGLAARETQYF	TGTGCCAGCAGCGTCCTAGGGGGACTAGCGGCTAGGGAGACCCAGTACTTC
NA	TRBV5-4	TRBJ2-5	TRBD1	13	CASSRDRQETQYF	TGTGCCAGCAGCAGGGACAGACAAGAGACCCAGTACTTC
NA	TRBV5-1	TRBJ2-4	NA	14	CASSPSAAKNIQYF	TGCGCCAGCAGCCCTAGCGCAGCCAAAAACATTCAGTACTTC
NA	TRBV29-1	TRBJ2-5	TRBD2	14	CSAYSGGDLTTQYF	TGCAGCGCTTATAGCGGGGGAGACCTTACGACCCAGTACTTC
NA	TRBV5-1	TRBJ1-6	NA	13	CASSLEGDSPLHF	TGCGCCAGCAGCTTGGAGGGGGATTCACCCCTCCACTTT
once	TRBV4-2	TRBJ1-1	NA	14	CASSQEGRSTEAFF	TGTGCCAGCAGCCAAGAAGGGAGGAGCACTGAAGCTTTCTTT
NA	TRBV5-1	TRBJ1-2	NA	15	CASSLEAGQNYGYTF	TGCGCCAGCAGCTTGGAAGCAGGGCAAAACTATGGCTACACCTTC
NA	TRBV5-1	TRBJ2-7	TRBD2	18	CASSLGPSGGPMTYEQYF	TGCGCCAGCAGCTTGGGTCCTAGCGGGGGCCCCATGACCTACGAGCAGTACTTC
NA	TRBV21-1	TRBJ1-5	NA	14	CASPDRGQQQPQHF	TGTGCCAGCCCGGACAGGGGGCAACAACAGCCCCAGCATTTT
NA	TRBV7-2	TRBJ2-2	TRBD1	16	CASNLDRDRGTGELFF	TGTGCCAGCAACCTGGACCGGGACAGGGGAACCGGGGAGCTGTTTTTT
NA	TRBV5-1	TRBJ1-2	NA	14	CASGMGGLGYGYTF	TGCGCCAGCGGGATGGGGGGGCTTGGCTATGGCTACACCTTC
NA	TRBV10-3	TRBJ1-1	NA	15	CAISGTVTMNTEAFF	TGTGCCATCAGTGGGACAGTGACTATGAACACTGAAGCTTTCTTT
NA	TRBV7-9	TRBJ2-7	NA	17	CASSLVFVGGDSYEQYF	TGTGCCAGCAGCTTAGTATTTGTGGGGGGAGACTCCTACGAGCAGTACTTC
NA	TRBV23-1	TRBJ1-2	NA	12	CASSLIGLQNTF	TGCGCCAGCAGTCTAATAGGACTTCAAAACACCTTC
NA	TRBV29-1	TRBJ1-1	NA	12	CSWGRADTEAFF	TGCAGCTGGGGCAGGGCGGACACTGAAGCTTTCTTT
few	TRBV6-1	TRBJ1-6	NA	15	CASSQMTGYNSPLHF	TGTGCCAGCAGCCAAATGACAGGCTATAATTCACCCCTCCACTTT
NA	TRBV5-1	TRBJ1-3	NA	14	CASQEGSSGNTIYF	TGCGCCAGCCAGGAGGGGAGCTCTGGAAACACCATATATTTT
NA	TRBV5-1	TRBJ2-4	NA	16	CASSLVGQVTKNIQYF	TGCGCCAGCAGCTTGGTGGGCCAGGTGACCAAAAACATTCAGTACTTC
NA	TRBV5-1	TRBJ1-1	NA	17	CASRRDGTDIQKLEAFF	TGCGCCAGCCGTAGAGATGGCACAGACATTCAAAAATTAGAAGCTTTCTTT
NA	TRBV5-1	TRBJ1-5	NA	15	CASSTGTGEGVPQHF	TGCGCCAGCAGCACCGGGACGGGGGAAGGGGTGCCCCAGCATTTT
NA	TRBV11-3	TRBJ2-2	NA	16	CASSLEGTRNTGELFF	TGTGCCAGCAGCTTAGAGGGGACTCGAAACACCGGGGAGCTGTTTTTT
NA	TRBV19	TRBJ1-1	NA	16	CASSIDRAVSPAGAFF	TGTGCCAGTAGTATAGATAGGGCGGTTTCCCCCGCGGGAGCTTTCTTT
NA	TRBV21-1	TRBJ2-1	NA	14	CASSKLDLAEEQFF	TGTGCCAGCAGCAAACTGGACCTAGCGGAGGAGCAGTTCTTC
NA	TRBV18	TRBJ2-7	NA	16	CASSPSSVTGAYEQYF	TGTGCCAGCTCACCCTCCTCGGTGACGGGAGCCTACGAGCAGTACTTC
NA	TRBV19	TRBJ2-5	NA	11	CASSSGETQYF	TGTGCCAGTAGTTCGGGTGAGACCCAGTACTTC
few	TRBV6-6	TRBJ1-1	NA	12	CASSSGNTEAFF	TGTGCCAGCAGTTCCGGGAACACTGAAGCTTTCTTT
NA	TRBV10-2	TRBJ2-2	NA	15	CASSSPAANTGELFF	TGCGCCAGCAGTTCTCCAGCGGCGAACACCGGGGAGCTGTTTTTT
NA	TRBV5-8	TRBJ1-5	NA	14	CASSSQAGAWPQHF	TGTGCCAGCAGCTCCCAGGCGGGGGCCTGGCCCCAGCATTTT
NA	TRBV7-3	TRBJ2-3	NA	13	CASSDKLANTQYF	TGTGCCAGCAGCGACAAGCTAGCGAATACGCAGTATTTT
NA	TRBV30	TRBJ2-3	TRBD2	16	CAWSVGVGLGKDTQYF	TGTGCCTGGAGTGTTGGTGTAGGACTAGGGAAAGATACGCAGTATTTT
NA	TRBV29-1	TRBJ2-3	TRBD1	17	CSVGGTPGQGATDTQYF	TGCAGCGTTGGCGGAACCCCGGGACAGGGGGCGACAGATACGCAGTATTTT
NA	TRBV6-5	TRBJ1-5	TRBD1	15	CASSYSGTANQPQHF	TGTGCCAGCAGTTACTCAGGGACAGCGAATCAGCCCCAGCATTTT
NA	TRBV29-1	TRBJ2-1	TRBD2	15	CSGGLAGGLDNEQFF	TGCAGCGGGGGACTAGCGGGGGGGCTAGATAATGAGCAGTTCTTC
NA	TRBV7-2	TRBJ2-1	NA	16	CASSLDYGSSYNEQFF	TGTGCCAGCAGCTTAGATTACGGTAGCTCCTACAATGAGCAGTTCTTC
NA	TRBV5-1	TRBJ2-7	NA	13	CASRESRYYEQYF	TGCGCCAGCCGCGAAAGTCGGTACTACGAGCAGTACTTC
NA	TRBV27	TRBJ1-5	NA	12	CASSSGFGPQHF	TGTGCCAGCAGTTCCGGTTTTGGGCCCCAGCATTTT